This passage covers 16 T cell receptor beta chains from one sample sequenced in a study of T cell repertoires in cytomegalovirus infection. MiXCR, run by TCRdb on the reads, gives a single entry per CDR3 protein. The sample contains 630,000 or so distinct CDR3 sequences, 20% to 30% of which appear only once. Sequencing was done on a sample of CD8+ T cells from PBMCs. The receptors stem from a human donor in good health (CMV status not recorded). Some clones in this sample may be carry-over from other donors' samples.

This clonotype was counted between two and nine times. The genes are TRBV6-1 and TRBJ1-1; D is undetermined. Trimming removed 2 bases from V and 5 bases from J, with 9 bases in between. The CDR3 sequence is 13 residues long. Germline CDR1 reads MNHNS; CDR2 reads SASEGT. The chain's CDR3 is CASSEWGWTEAFF. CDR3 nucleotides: TGTGCCAGCAGTGAATGGGGATGGACTGAAGCTTTCTTT.

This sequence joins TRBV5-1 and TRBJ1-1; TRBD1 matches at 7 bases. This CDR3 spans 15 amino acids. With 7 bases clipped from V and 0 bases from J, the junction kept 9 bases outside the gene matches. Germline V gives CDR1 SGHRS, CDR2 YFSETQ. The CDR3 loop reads CASGNRQGVNTEAFF. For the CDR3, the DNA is TGCGCCAGCGGTAACCGACAGGGTGTGAACACTGAAGCTTTCTTT. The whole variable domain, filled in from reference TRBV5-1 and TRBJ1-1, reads KAGVTQTPRYLIKTRGQQVTLSCSPISGHRSVSWYQQTPGQGLQFLFEYFSETQRNKGNFPGRFSGRQFSNSRSEMNVSTLELGDSALYLCASGNRQGVNTEAFFGQGTRLTVV.

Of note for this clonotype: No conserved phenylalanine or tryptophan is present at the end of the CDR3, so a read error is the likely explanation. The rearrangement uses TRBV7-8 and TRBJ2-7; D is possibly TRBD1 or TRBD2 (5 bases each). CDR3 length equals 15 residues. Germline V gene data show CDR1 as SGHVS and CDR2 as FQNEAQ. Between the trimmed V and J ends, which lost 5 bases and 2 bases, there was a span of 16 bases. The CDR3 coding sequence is TGTGCCAGCAGCCCCGTAATCGGGACCGCCTACGAGCAGTACCTC. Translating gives CASSPVIGTAYEQYL.

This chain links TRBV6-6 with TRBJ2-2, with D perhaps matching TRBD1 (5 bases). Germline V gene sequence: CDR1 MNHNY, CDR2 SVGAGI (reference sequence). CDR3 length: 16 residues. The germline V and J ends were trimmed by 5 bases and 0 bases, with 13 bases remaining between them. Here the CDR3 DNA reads TGTGCCAGCAGTCCCCCAACAGGACCGAACACCGGGGAGCTGTTTTTT. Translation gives CASSPPTGPNTGELFF.

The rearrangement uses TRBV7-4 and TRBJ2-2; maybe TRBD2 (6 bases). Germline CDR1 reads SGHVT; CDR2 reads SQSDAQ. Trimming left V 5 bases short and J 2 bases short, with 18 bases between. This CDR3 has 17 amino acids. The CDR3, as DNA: TGTGCCAGCAGCGCCCAACCTCGACTAGTCAACACCGGGGAGCTGTTTTTT. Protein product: CASSAQPRLVNTGELFF.

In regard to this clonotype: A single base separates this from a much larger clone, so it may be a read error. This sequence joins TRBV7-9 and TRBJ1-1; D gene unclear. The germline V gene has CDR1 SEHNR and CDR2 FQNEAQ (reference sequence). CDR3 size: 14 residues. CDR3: CASSLRDENTKAFF. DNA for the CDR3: TGTGCCAGCAGCTTAAGAGACGAAAACACTAAAGCTTTCTTT.

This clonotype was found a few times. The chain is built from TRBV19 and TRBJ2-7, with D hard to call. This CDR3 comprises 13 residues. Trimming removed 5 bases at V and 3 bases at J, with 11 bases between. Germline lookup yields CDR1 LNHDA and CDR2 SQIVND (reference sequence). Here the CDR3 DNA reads TGTGCCAGTAGTCGAAGGGAAAACTACGAGCAGTACTTC. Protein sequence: CASSRRENYEQYF.

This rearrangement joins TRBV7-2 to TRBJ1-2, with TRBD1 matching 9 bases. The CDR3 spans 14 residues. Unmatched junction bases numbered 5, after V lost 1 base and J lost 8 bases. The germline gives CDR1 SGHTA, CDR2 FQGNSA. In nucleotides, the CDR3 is TGTGCCAGCAGCTTAGAAGGGGACAGGGAGGGCTACACCTTC. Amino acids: CASSLEGDREGYTF.

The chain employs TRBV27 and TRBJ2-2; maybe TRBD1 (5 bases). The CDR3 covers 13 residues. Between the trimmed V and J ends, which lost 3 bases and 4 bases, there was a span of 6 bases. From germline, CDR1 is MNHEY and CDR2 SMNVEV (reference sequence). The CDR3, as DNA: TGTGCCAGCAGTTTTGACAGCACCGGGGAGCTGTTTTTT. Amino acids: CASSFDSTGELFF.

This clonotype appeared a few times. This chain's CDR3 is CSARIQGLNTGELFF. CDR3 sequence (DNA): TGCAGTGCTAGGATCCAGGGTCTTAACACCGGGGAGCTGTTTTTT. The chain is built from TRBV20-1 and TRBJ2-2, with a tentative D call TRBD1 (5 bases). Germline CDR1 is DFQATT and CDR2 is SNEGSKA (reference sequence). V was clipped by 3 bases and J by 2 bases, with 13 bases between them. The CDR3 runs 15 residues.

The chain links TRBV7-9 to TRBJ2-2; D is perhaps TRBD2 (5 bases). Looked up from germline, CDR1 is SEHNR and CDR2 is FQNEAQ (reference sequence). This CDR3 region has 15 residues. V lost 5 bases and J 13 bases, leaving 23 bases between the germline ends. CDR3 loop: CASSQIFRTHIGLFF. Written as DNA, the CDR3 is TGTGCCAGCAGCCAAATCTTTCGGACTCACATCGGGCTGTTTTTT.

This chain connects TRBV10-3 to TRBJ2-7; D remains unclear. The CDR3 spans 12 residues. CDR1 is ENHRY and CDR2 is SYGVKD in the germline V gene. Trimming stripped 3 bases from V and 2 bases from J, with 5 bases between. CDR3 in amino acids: CAISDGTYEQYF. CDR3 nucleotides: TGTGCCATCAGTGACGGTACCTACGAGCAGTACTTC.

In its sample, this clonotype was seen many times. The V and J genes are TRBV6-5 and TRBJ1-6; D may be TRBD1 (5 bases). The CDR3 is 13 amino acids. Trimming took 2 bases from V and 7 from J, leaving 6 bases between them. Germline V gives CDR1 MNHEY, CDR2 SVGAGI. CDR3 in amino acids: CASSYPGNSPLHF. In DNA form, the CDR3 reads TGTGCCAGCAGTTACCCAGGGAATTCACCCCTCCACTTT.

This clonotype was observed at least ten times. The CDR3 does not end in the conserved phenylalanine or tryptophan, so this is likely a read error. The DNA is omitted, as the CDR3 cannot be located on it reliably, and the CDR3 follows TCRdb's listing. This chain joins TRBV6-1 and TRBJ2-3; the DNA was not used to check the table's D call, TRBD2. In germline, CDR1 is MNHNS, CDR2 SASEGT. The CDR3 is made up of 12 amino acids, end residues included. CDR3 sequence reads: CASSPGYSPGPL.

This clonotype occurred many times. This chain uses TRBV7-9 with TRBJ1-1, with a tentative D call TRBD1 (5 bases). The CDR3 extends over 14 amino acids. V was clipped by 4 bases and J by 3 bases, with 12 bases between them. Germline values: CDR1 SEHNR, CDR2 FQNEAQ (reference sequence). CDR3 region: CASSSTIGDTEAFF. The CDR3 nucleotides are TGTGCCAGCAGCTCAACAATAGGGGACACTGAAGCTTTCTTT.

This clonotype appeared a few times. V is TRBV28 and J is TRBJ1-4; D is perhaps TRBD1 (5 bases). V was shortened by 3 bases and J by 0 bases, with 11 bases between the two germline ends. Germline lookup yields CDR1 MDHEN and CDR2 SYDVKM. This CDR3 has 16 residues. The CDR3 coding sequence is TGTGCCAGCAGTTTTTGGGGGTCAGCAACTAATGAAAAACTGTTTTTT. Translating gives CASSFWGSATNEKLFF.